The text below deals with one T cell receptor beta chain. Its antigen is not known. Other DNA sequences in the same sample also yield this CDR3. These data belong to a study of Ad26.COV2.S vaccination and SARS-CoV-2 variants. At the level of the study: Administration of Ad26.COV2.S was intramuscular, either once or twice 56 days apart. Points from the study as a whole: Total responses of T cells may have been underestimated by the analyses of TCR breadth and depth. Vaccine and placebo recipients had similar non-spike TCR breadth.

Treatment specified: roughly 19 received Ad26.COV2.S at low or high dose, single or two shots; a few received placebo; per-sample allocation not given. Sampling was performed 63 days after the first vaccine or placebo injection. Spike of the Wuhan-strain SARS-CoV-2 was expressed by an Ad26 vector, which formed the vaccine. Method: immunoSEQ multiplex PCR; TCRdb's copy keeps in-frame clones and lacks some. Found here are over 250,000 clones, approximately 89% of them singletons; the top ten hold about 3.1%. Germline lookup yields CDR1 SGHRS and CDR2 YFSETQ. V dropped 3 bases and J dropped 0 bases, with 4 bases sitting between them. The CDR3 loop spans 12 amino acids.

This receptor was taken from a person between 18 and 65 years old who received the Ad26.COV2.S COVID-19 vaccine or a placebo. J is TRBJ2-7 and V is TRBV5-1; no reliable D call. The source material was peripheral blood, sampled in a trial of Ad26.COV2.S vaccine versus placebo. Here the CDR3 reads CASSSSSYEQYF. DNA for the CDR3: TGCGCCAGCAGCTCCAGCTCCTACGAGCAGTACTTC.